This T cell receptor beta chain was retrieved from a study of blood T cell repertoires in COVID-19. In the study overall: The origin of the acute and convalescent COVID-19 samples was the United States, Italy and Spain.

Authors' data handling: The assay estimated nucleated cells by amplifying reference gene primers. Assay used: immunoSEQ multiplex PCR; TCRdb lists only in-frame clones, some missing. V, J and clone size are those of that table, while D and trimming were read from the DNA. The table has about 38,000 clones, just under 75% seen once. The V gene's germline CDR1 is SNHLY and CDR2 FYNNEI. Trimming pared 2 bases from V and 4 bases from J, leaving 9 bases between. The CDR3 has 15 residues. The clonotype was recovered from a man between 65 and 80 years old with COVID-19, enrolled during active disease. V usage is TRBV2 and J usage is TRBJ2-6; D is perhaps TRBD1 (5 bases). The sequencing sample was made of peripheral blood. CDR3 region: CASSESGSGANVLTF. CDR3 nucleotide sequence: TGTGCCAGCAGTGAATCAGGGTCCGGGGCCAACGTCCTGACTTTC. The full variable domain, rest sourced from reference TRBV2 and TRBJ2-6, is EPEVTQTPSHQVTQMGQEVILRCVPISNHLYFYWYRQILGQKVEFLVSFYNNEISEKSEIFDDQFSVERPDGSNFTLKIRSTKLEDSAMYFCASSESGSGANVLTFGAGSRLTVL.